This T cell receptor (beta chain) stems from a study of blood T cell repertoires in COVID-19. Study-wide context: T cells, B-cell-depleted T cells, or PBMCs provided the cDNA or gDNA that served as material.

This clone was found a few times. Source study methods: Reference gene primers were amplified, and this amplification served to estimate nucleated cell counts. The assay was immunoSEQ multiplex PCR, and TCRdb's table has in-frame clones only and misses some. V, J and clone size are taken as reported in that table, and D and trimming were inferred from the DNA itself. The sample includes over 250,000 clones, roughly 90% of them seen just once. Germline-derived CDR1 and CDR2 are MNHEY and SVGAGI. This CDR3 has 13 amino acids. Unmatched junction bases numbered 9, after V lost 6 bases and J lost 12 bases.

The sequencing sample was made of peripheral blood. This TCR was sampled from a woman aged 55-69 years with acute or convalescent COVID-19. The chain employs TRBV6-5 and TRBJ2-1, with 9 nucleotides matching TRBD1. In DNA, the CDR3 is TGTGCCAGCAGCCTCCAACCGGGACAGGGGCAGTTCTTC. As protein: CASSLQPGQGQFF.